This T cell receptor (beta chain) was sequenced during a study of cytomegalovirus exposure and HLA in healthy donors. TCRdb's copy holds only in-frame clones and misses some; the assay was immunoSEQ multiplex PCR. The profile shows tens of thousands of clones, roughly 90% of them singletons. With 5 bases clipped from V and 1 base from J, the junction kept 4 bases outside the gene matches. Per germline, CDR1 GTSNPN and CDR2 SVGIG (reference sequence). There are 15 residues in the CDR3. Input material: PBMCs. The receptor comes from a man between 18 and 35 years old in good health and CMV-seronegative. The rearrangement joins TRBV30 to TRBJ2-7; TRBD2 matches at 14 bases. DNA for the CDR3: TGTGCCTGGTCGGGACTAGCGGGAGCGTCCTACGAGCAGTACTTC. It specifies CAWSGLAGASYEQYF.